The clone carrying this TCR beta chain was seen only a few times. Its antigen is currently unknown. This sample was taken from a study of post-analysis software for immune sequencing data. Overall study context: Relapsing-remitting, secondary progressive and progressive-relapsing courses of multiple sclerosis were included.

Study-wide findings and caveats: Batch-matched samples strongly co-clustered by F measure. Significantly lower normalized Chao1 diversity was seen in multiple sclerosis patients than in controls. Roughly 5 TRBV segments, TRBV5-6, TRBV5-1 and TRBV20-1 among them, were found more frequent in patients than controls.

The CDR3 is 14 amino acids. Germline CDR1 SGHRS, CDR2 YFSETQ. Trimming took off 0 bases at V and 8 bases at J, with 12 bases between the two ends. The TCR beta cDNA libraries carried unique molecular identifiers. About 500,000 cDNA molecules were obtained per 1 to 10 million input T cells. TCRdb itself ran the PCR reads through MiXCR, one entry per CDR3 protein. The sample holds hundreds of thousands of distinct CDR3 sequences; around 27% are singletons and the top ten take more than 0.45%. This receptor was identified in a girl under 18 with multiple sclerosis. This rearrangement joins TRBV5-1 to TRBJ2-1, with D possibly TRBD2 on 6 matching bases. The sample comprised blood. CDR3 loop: CASSLEGSGDEQFF. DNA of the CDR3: TGCGCCAGCAGCTTGGAGGGTAGCGGCGATGAGCAGTTCTTC.